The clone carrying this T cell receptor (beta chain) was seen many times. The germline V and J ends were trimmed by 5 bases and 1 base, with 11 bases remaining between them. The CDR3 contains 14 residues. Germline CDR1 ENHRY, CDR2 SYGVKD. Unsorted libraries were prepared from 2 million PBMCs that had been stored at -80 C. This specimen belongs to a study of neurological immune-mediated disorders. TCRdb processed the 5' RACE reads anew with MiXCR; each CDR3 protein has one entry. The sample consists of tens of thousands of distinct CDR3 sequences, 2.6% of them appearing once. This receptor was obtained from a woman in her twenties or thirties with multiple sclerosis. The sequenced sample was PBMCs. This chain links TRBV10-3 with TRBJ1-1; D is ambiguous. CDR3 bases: TGTGCCATCAGTTTGGATCCGGGGAACACTGAAGCTTTCTTT. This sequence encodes CAISLDPGNTEAFF.